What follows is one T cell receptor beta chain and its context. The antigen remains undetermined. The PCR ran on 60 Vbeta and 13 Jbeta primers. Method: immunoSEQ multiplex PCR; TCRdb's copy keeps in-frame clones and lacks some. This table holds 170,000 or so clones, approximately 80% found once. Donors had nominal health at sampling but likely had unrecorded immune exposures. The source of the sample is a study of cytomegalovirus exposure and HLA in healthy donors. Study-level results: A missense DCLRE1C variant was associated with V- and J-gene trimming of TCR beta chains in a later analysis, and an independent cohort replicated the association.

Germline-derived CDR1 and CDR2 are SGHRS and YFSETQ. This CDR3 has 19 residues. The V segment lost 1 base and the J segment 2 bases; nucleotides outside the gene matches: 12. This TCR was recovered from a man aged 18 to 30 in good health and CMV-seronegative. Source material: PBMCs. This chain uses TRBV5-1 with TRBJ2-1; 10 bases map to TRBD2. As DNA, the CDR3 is TGCGCCAGCAGCTTGCTGGTAGCGGGAGGCCCGAGCACCTACAATGAGCAGTTCTTC. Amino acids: CASSLLVAGGPSTYNEQFF.